This T cell receptor (beta chain) was sequenced during a study of shared clonotypes between healthy human individuals. The CDR3 sequence is 16 residues long. Looked up from germline, CDR1 is SSHAT and CDR2 is FNYEAQ (reference sequence). Assay: immunoSEQ multiplex PCR; the TCRdb copy retains only in-frame clones and omits some. The table shows about 490,000 clones, with 79% occurring only once. With respect to this clone: An end of the junction differs from the germline gene, which may be a read error.

The chain links TRBV7-7 to TRBJ2-2, with 9 bases lining up with TRBD2. Sequences were obtained from PBMCs. The receptor's source is a woman aged 40 to 50 in good health. Some clones in this sample may be carry-over from other donors' samples. The CDR3 region has the DNA TGTGCTAGCAGCTCTGGGACTAGCTCGAACACCGGGGAGCTGTTTTTT. Its protein product is CASSSGTSSNTGELFF.